The 10 T cell receptor beta chains presented below share a single source sample, sequenced in a study of regulatory T cells in long-lasting Graves disease. As to time point: persistent/refractory GD, antithyroid drugs over 5 years with positive TRAb. Generation of the TCR library employed RNA extracted from PBMCs. Arm-PCR of CDR3 regions and iRepertoire HTBI primers were used to build TCR beta libraries. A single record per CDR3 protein comes from TCRdb applying MiXCR to the multiplex PCR reads. The sample includes about 290,000 distinct CDR3 sequences, roughly 21% of them seen just once. The sequencing here drew on peripheral blood mononuclear cells (PBMCs), taken when the disease was refractory, from a patient treated with antithyroid drugs. The receptors here all came from a female donor with Graves disease.

The table lists this clonotype with many counts. The chain employs TRBV15 and TRBJ1-2; TRBD1 aligns across 7 bases. V lost 1 base and J lost 2; bases outside the gene matches: 1. Germline values: CDR1 LNHNV, CDR2 YYDKDF (reference sequence). The CDR3 is 14 amino acids. The CDR3 nucleotides are TGTGCCACCAGCAGAGCGACAGGGAACTATGGCTACACCTTC. Encoded protein: CATSRATGNYGYTF.

The table lists this clonotype with a count of one. This chain uses TRBV29-1 with TRBJ2-7; D ambiguous. The CDR3 spans 11 residues. Germline V gives CDR1 SQVTM, CDR2 ANQGSEA. Trimming cost V 3 bases and J 12 bases, with 15 bases left between them. The CDR3 region has the DNA TGCAGCGTTGAGGGTGGGGAATTGAGGTACTTC. This encodes CSVEGGELRYF.

In this sample, this clonotype turned up many times. V usage is TRBV2 and J usage is TRBJ2-7; 10 bases map to TRBD2. Germline V gene lookup returns CDR1 SNHLY and CDR2 FYNNEI. This CDR3 spans 15 amino acids. Unmatched junction bases numbered 4, after V lost 3 bases and J lost 2 bases. The CDR3 protein is CASSEWTSGTYEQYF. CDR3 DNA: TGTGCCAGCAGTGAGTGGACTAGCGGTACCTACGAGCAGTACTTC.

This clonotype was counted a few times. The chain is built from TRBV30 and TRBJ1-5; no definite D call. The CDR3 covers 13 residues. Germline V CDR1 and CDR2: GTSNPN, SVGIG (reference sequence). The germline V and J ends were trimmed by 0 bases and 1 base, with 4 bases remaining between them. The CDR3 loop is CAWSVHSNQPQHF. The CDR3 DNA sequence: TGTGCCTGGAGTGTACACAGCAATCAGCCCCAGCATTTT. The entire variable domain, with the rest obtained from reference TRBV30 and TRBJ1-5, is as follows: SQTIHQWPATLVQPVGSPLSLECTVEGTSNPNLYWYRQAAGRGLQLLFYSVGIGQISSEVPQNLSASRPQDRQFILSSKKLLLSDSGFYLCAWSVHSNQPQHFGDGTRLSIL.

A remark on this clonotype: This sequence may be a read error, since a much larger clone differs from it by one base. The chain has TRBV6-2 or TRBV6-3 and TRBJ2-5; TRBD1 aligns across 7 bases. CDR3 length: 14 residues. The ends lost 5 bases at V and 4 bases at J; junction bases unmatched: 7. Germline values: CDR1 MNHEY, CDR2 SVGEGT. The CDR3 coding sequence is TGTGCCAGCAGTCGCAACGGGACAGCAGAGACCCAGTACTTC. It codes for CASSRNGTAETQYF.

This clonotype was detected a few times. This rearrangement joins TRBV11-3 to TRBJ2-3; 8 bases fit TRBD1. The CDR3 spans 12 residues. The V and J ends lost 5 bases and 11 bases, in that order; junction bases with no gene match: 6. Germline CDR1 is SGHNT and CDR2 is YENEEA. The CDR3 DNA reads TGTGCCAGCAGCCCGACAGGGGCAAAGCAGTATTTT. Translation gives CASSPTGAKQYF.

Notes on this clonotype: The junction differs from germline at one of its ends, possibly a read error. The chain combines TRBV27 with TRBJ2-4; 8 bases fit TRBD2. In germline, CDR1 is MNHEY, CDR2 SMNVEV (reference sequence). The CDR3 is made up of 12 amino acids. CDR3 DNA sequence: TGTGCCAGCAGTTTAGCGGGAGGAGGTTTGTTCTTC. Amino acid sequence: CASSLAGGGLFF.

This clonotype was seen many times. The rearrangement joins TRBV27 to TRBJ1-2; D gene ambiguous. The CDR3 length is 14 residues. Germline lookup yields CDR1 MNHEY and CDR2 SMNVEV (reference sequence). V was clipped by 2 bases and J by 3 bases, with 10 bases between them. CDR3 sequence (DNA): TGTGCCAGCAGTTTAACGGGTGGGGACTATGGCTACACCTTC. It yields the protein CASSLTGGDYGYTF.

To note about this clonotype: This clone may be a read error of a much larger clone one base away. The rearrangement joins TRBV7-2 to TRBJ2-5; D not resolved. CDR1 is SGHTA, CDR2 FQGNSA, per germline. The CDR3 length is 13 residues. CDR3 DNA sequence: TGTGCCAGCAGCTTAAGTTCGGCAGAGGCCCAGTACTTC. Translating it yields CASSLSSAEAQYF.

The rearrangement uses TRBV5-5 and TRBJ1-2, with D maybe TRBD1 (6 bases). The germline V gene has CDR1 SGHKS and CDR2 YYEKEE (reference sequence). Trimming took 5 bases from V and 1 from J, leaving 18 bases between them. The CDR3 has 16 amino acids. The CDR3 DNA sequence: TGTGCCAGCAGGCCAGAAAAGGACAGCATTAACTATGGCTACACCTTC. Its translation is CASRPEKDSINYGYTF.